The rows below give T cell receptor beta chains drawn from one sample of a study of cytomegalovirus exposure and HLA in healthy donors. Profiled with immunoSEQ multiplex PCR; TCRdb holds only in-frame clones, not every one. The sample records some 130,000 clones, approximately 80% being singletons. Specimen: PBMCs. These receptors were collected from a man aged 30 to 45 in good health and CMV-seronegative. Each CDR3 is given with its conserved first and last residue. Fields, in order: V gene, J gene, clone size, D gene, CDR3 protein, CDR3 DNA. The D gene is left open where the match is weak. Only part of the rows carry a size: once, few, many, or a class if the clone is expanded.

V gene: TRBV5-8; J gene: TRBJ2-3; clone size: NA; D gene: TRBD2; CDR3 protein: CASSLGLAGVEDTQYF; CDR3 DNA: TGTGCCAGCAGCTTGGGACTAGCGGGAGTTGAAGATACGCAGTATTTT
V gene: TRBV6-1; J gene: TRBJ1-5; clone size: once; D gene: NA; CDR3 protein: CASSPRVSLNQPQHF; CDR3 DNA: TGTGCCAGCAGTCCCCGAGTCTCTCTTAATCAGCCCCAGCATTTT
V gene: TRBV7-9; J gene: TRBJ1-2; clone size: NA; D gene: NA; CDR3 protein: CASSFGTSYGYTF; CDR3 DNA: TGTGCCAGCAGCTTCGGGACATCATATGGCTACACCTTC
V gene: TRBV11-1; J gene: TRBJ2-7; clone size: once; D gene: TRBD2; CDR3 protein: CASSLGSGSSYEQYF; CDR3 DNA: TGTGCCAGCAGCTTAGGGAGCGGGAGCTCCTACGAGCAGTACTTC
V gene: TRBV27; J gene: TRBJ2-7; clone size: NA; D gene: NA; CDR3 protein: CASSLWAFSSYEQYF; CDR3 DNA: TGTGCCAGCAGTTTATGGGCCTTCAGCTCCTACGAGCAGTACTTC
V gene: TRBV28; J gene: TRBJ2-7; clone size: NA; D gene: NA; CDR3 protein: CASSPRLRGTLYEQYF; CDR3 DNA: TGTGCCAGCAGCCCTCGCCTCCGGGGTACCCTCTACGAGCAGTACTTC
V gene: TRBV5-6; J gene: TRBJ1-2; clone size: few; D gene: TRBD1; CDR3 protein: CASKGQALNYGYTF; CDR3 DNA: TGTGCCAGCAAAGGACAGGCCCTTAACTATGGCTACACCTTC
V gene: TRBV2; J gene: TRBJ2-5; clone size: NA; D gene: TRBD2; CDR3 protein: CASIGTSGSSGPQYF; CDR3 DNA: TGTGCCAGCATAGGGACTAGCGGGAGCTCGGGTCCCCAGTACTTC
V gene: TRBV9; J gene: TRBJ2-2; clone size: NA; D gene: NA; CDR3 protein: CASSVHDFTGELFF; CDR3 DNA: TGTGCCAGCAGCGTACACGACTTTACCGGGGAGCTGTTTTTT
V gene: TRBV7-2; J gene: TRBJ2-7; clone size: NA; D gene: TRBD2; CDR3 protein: CASSFIAGTTYEQYF; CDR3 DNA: TGTGCCAGCAGCTTTATAGCGGGAACTACCTACGAGCAGTACTTC
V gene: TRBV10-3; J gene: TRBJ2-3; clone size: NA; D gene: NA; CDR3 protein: CAIRGGLVTDTQYF; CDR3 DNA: TGTGCCATCAGGGGGGGGCTTGTCACAGATACGCAGTATTTT
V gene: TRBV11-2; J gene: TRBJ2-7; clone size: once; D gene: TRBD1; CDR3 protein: CASSLEQGLYEQYF; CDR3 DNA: TGTGCCAGCAGCCTTGAACAGGGGCTATACGAGCAGTACTTC
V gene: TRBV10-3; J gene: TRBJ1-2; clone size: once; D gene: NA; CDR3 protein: CANREDNYGYTF; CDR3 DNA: TGTGCCAACCGGGAGGATAACTATGGCTACACCTTC
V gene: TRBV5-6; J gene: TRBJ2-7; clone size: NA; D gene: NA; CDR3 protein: CASSLGTEQYF; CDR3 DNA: TGTGCCAGCAGCTTGGGAACCGAGCAGTACTTC
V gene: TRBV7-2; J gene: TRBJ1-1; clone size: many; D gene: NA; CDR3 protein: CASSRGREAFF; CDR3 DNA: TGTGCCAGCAGCCGAGGGCGAGAAGCTTTCTTT